This T cell receptor beta chain stems from a study of blood T cell repertoires in COVID-19. In the study overall: The analysed material was cDNA or gDNA that came from T cells, B-cell-depleted T cells, or PBMCs.

Sequenced by immunoSEQ multiplex PCR; TCRdb stores in-frame clones only, minus some. The table lists around 230,000 clones, 80% to 90% of them singletons. The germline CDR1 and CDR2 sequences are WNHNN and SYGVQD (reference sequence). The CDR3 extends over 19 amino acids. Unmatched junction bases numbered 19, after V lost 3 bases and J lost 5 bases. The TCR comes from a man aged 25 to 40 who had recovered from COVID-19. The V call is TRBV10-1, the J call TRBJ2-5; TRBD2 agrees at 9 bases. What was sequenced was peripheral blood. Written as DNA, the CDR3 is TGCGCCAGCAGTGACCCCTTGCCAAGCGGAGCGGGGGGTGTGGAGACCCAGTACTTC. Protein sequence: CASSDPLPSGAGGVETQYF.